This T cell receptor beta chain emerged from a study of T cell responses to AZD1222 COVID-19 vaccine. Overall study findings and caveats: Vaccination with two AZD1222 doses was followed by a rise in Spike-specific TCR breadth and depth.

The protocol was immunoSEQ multiplex PCR, while the TCRdb copy is restricted to in-frame clones and leaves out a portion. The sample consists of 85,000 to 100,000 clones, about 89% of them appearing once. A note on this clone: The antigen is not known.

Trimming stripped 2 bases from V and 6 bases from J, with 12 bases between. Germline values: CDR1 MNHEY, CDR2 SMNVEV (reference sequence). This CDR3 has 14 residues. The chain links TRBV27 to TRBJ2-3; D remains unclear. The source material was peripheral blood, sampled on day 0 of AZD1222 vaccination. The sequence was obtained from an adult in good health. CDR3 residues: CASSLRRQLDTQYF. The DNA of the CDR3 is TGTGCCAGCAGTTTAAGGCGGCAGTTGGATACGCAGTATTTT.